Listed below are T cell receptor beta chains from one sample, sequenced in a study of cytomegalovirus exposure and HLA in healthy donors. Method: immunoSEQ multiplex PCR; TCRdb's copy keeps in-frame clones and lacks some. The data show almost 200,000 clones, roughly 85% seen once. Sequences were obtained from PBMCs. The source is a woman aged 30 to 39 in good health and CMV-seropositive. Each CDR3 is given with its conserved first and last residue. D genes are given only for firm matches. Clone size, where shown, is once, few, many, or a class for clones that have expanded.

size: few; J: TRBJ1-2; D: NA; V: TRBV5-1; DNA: TGCGCCAGCAGCGCGCAGGGGACGTACGGCTACACCTTC; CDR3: CASSAQGTYGYTF
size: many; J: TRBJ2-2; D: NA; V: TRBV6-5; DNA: TGTGCCAGCAGTTCAGGGTTCGGGGAGCTGTTTTTT; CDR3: CASSSGFGELFF
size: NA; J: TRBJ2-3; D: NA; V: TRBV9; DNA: TGTGCCAGCAGCGTAGGGAACGTGGGGCCAGATACGCAGTATTTT; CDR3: CASSVGNVGPDTQYF
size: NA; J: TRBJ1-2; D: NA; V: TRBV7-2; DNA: TGTGCCAGCAGCTACGGGACACCAAACTATGGCTACACCTTC; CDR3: CASSYGTPNYGYTF
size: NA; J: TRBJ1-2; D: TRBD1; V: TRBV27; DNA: TGTGCCAGCAGTCCCATCCCCCAGGGGGCATACTATGGCTACACCTTC; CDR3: CASSPIPQGAYYGYTF
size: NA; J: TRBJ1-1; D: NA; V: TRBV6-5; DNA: TGTGCCAGCAGCCGGCGCGGGGGGGGCACTGAAGCTTTCTTT; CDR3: CASSRRGGGTEAFF
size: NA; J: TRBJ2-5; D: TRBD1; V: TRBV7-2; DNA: TGTGCCAGCAGCCCGCCCGCTGGGACAGGGGGGGAGACCCAGTACTTC; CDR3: CASSPPAGTGGETQYF
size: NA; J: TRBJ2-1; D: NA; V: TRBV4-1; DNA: TGCGCCAGCAGCCAACAGCGGGTCTCCTACAATGAGCAGTTCTTC; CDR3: CASSQQRVSYNEQFF
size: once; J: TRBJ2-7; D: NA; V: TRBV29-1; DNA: TGCAGCGTTGAGGCCCCCAGCTCCTACGAGCAGTACTTC; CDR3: CSVEAPSSYEQYF
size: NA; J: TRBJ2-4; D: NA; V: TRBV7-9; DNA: TGTGCCAGCAGCGAAACTACTCCAGGGGCCAAAAACATTCAGTACTTC; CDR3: CASSETTPGAKNIQYF
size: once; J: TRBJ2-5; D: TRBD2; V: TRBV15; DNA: TGTGCCACTCGGGCGGGAGAGGAGACCCAGTACTTC; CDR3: CATRAGEETQYF
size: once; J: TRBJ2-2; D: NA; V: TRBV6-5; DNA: TGTGCCAGCACCCCTAACACCGGGGAGCTGTTTTTT; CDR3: CASTPNTGELFF
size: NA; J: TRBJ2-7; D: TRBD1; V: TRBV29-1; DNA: TGCAGCGTCGGAACCGCACAGGGGGGCTTCGAGCAGTACTTC; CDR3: CSVGTAQGGFEQYF
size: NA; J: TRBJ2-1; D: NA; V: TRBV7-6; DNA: TGTGCCAGCAGCCGGGACGGGGGGCCCTACAATGAGCAGTTCTTC; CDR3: CASSRDGGPYNEQFF
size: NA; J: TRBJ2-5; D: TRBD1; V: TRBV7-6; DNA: TGTGCCAGCAGCTCACCGACAGGGGCCCAAGAGACCCAGTACTTC; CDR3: CASSSPTGAQETQYF
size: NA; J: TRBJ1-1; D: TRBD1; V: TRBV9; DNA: TGTGCCAGCAGCGATTCCCGGGACAGGGGCATGAACACTGAAGCTTTCTTT; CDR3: CASSDSRDRGMNTEAFF
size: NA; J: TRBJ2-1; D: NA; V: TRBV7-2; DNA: TGTGCCAGCAGCTTTAGGGTAGCGGATGGGAATGAGCAGTTCTTC; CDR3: CASSFRVADGNEQFF